This T cell receptor (beta chain) was identified during a study of beta chain features in type 1 diabetes. Whole-study results and caveats: Patients with Type 1 diabetes showed moderately but significantly shorter TCRB CDR3s in all four CD4+ subsets.

A note on this clone: Its specificity is not known.

Expressed TCRB transcripts were sequenced because the entire RNA isolate underwent reverse transcription. Assay used: immunoSEQ multiplex PCR; TCRdb lists only in-frame clones, some missing. The sample comprises 600,000 or so clones, roughly 12% of which are singletons, and more than 0.095% rests with the top ten. Using CD45RO/CCR7/CD25/CD127/CD95/CD27, CD4+ naive, central memory, regulatory and stem cell-like memory cells were sorted. The CDR3 has 15 residues. Germline V lookup: CDR1 LGHNA, CDR2 YNFKEQ. The V and J ends lost 0 bases and 7 bases respectively, with 12 bases between them. Sequencing was done on a sample of naive CD4+ T cells from blood. The receptor was derived from a man younger than 40 with type 1 diabetes. V usage is TRBV4-2 and J usage is TRBJ2-2, with D possibly matching TRBD1 (6 bases). DNA for the CDR3: TGTGCCAGCAGCCAAGATAGGGGGAACTACGGGGAGCTGTTTTTT. Translating it yields CASSQDRGNYGELFF.